A single sample is the source of the 17 T cell receptor beta chains below, sequenced in a study of radiation and T cells in renal cell carcinoma (dated by TCRdb to 2020 to 2022). Receptors were amplified or captured by the immunoSEQ multiplex PCR assay. TCRdb stores this immuneACCESS table with in-frame sequences only. Part of the clones is absent; in the studies checked, under half of the shortfall reflects unresolved V genes, and no reason is known for the rest. This sample comprises roughly 150,000 clones, over 80% of them detected only once. Clones ranked in the top ten supply over 10% of the sample. Per the publication, the time point label means: blood 2 weeks post-SBRT. According to the study, the label for this sample's treatment or condition signals: 15 Gy SBRT to primary tumor, nephrectomy 4 weeks later. The sample here was blood, taken from a patient whose treatment included radiotherapy and nephrectomy. The source is a woman in her forties or fifties with renal cell carcinoma.

The rearrangement uses TRBV2 and TRBJ1-1; possibly TRBD1 for D (6 bases). This CDR3 comprises 14 residues. The germline CDR1 and CDR2 sequences are SNHLY and FYNNEI. V was shortened by 5 bases and J by 5 bases, with 15 bases between the two germline ends. The CDR3, as DNA: TGTGCCAGCAGTTCCCAGGGGTTGCGGACTGAAGCTTTCTTT. Its translation: CASSSQGLRTEAFF.

This chain connects TRBV29-1 to TRBJ1-4; no reliable D call. This CDR3 has 12 amino acids. The V gene's germline CDR1 is SQVTM and CDR2 ANQGSEA. Trimming removed 5 bases at V and 6 bases at J, with 10 bases between. CDR3 sequence (DNA): TGCAGCGTTTACCTCGAGGATGAAAAACTGTTTTTT. Translation: CSVYLEDEKLFF.

The rearrangement links TRBV7-9 to TRBJ2-1, with D possibly TRBD2 on 5 matching bases. Trimming stripped 2 bases from V and 8 bases from J, with 13 bases between. Germline V gene lookup returns CDR1 SEHNR and CDR2 FQNEAQ (reference sequence). The CDR3 covers 14 residues. CDR3 residues: CASSLILGQYEQFF. The CDR3 region has the DNA TGTGCCAGCAGCTTAATACTAGGGCAGTATGAGCAGTTCTTC.

The CDR3 spells CATFSTDTQYF. The CDR3 nucleotides read TGTGCCACCTTTAGCACAGATACGCAGTATTTT. The rearrangement joins TRBV7-8 to TRBJ2-3; D unresolved. The V gene's germline CDR1 is SGHVS and CDR2 FQNEAQ. CDR3 length equals 11 residues. With 10 bases removed from V and 0 bases from J, the gap between germline ends came to 5 bases.

The CDR3 region is CASSLALGNTIYF. As DNA, the CDR3 is TGTGCCAGCAGTCTCGCGCTTGGAAACACCATATATTTT. J is TRBJ1-3 and V is TRBV2, with unresolved D. V was cut by 5 bases and J by 3 bases, with 8 bases left in between. Germline values: CDR1 SNHLY, CDR2 FYNNEI. CDR3 length: 13 residues.

The genes are TRBV5-1 and TRBJ2-5; perhaps TRBD1 as D (6 bases). Germline CDR1 is SGHRS and CDR2 is YFSETQ. Trimming pared 0 bases from V and 5 bases from J, leaving 17 bases between. The CDR3 spans 16 residues. CDR3 sequence (DNA): TGCGCCAGCAGCTTGGTAGGGGCAGGGGCAGGGGAGACCCAGTACTTC. Its protein is CASSLVGAGAGETQYF.

In nucleotides, the CDR3 is TGTGCCAGCAGTTACTTGCAGGGCTACACAGATACGCAGTATTTT. Translating gives CASSYLQGYTDTQYF. V usage is TRBV6-6 and J usage is TRBJ2-3; a weak D match, TRBD1 (5 bases). V was cut by 1 base and J by 2 bases, with 10 bases left in between. Germline CDR1 MNHNY, CDR2 SVGAGI (reference sequence). The CDR3 covers 15 residues.

In its sample, this clone ranks as medium-sized (0.01 to 0.1%). The CDR3 DNA sequence: TGCGCCAGCAGCCAAGATCGAGGGGTGGAGAACGAGCAGTACTTC. Protein product: CASSQDRGVENEQYF. The V and J genes are TRBV4-1 and TRBJ2-7; D could derive from TRBD1 or TRBD2 (5 bases each). V gave up 0 bases and J gave up 5 bases, with 14 bases separating them. This CDR3 has 15 residues. Germline V gene lookup returns CDR1 MGHRA and CDR2 YSYEKL.

The chain joins TRBV13 to TRBJ1-1; possibly TRBD1 for D (5 bases). V was pared by 5 bases and J by 2 bases, with 15 bases between. Germline CDR1 PRHDT, CDR2 FYEKMQ (reference sequence). The CDR3 has 15 amino acids. This CDR3 reads CASSDSRRGNTEAFF. In nucleotides, the CDR3 is TGTGCCAGCAGCGATTCCCGGAGGGGCAACACTGAAGCTTTCTTT.

This chain connects TRBV19 to TRBJ1-4, with D perhaps TRBD1 (6 bases). The ends were cut back, 4 bases at V and 5 bases at J, with 14 bases in the middle. Germline V gives CDR1 LNHDA, CDR2 SQIVND (reference sequence). The CDR3 sequence is 15 residues long. The CDR3 spells CASSSQGLRNEKLFF. Written as DNA, the CDR3 is TGTGCCAGTAGTAGTCAGGGGTTAAGAAATGAAAAACTGTTTTTT.

This clone showed up just once. This rearrangement joins TRBV7-3 to TRBJ1-2; 8 nucleotides match TRBD1. The trim removed 3 bases at V and 7 bases at J, leaving 16 bases unmatched. This CDR3 has 17 amino acids. Germline lookup yields CDR1 SGHTA and CDR2 FQGTGA. This CDR3 is CASSLDGGQGIVGGYTF. In DNA form, the CDR3 reads TGTGCCAGCAGCTTGGACGGCGGACAGGGAATAGTAGGTGGCTACACCTTC.

V and J are TRBV6-6 and TRBJ2-3, with D perhaps TRBD1 or TRBD2 (5 bases each). The V gene lost 6 bases and the J gene lost 0 bases, with 13 bases spanning the gap. CDR3 length: 15 amino acids. The germline gives CDR1 MNHNY, CDR2 SVGAGI (reference sequence). CDR3 bases: TGTGCCAGCAGCCGGGGCAGGACTAGCACAGATACGCAGTATTTT. It encodes CASSRGRTSTDTQYF.

The chain uses TRBV11-1 and TRBJ2-7, with 7 nucleotides matching TRBD2. The germline CDR1 and CDR2 sequences are SGHAT and FQDESV (reference sequence). The CDR3 has 15 residues. J gave up 4 bases and V 5 bases, and 11 bases lay outside the gene matches. CDR3 nucleotide sequence: TGTGCCAGCAGCAGCCGGGACGGGGGGAATTACGAGCAGTACTTC. Residues: CASSSRDGGNYEQYF.

This chain joins TRBV7-2 and TRBJ2-5; either TRBD1 or TRBD2 may fit D (5 bases each). This CDR3 region has 15 residues. Per the germline V gene, CDR1 is SGHTA and CDR2 is FQGNSA. The V and J ends lost 0 bases and 2 bases respectively, with 10 bases between them. DNA of the CDR3: TGTGCCAGCAGCTTAGCGGGGGAATTACAAGAGACCCAGTACTTC. Translated: CASSLAGELQETQYF.

This clone was counted a single time. V usage is TRBV18 and J usage is TRBJ2-7; 12 bases are shared with TRBD2. The CDR3 runs to 15 residues. Germline CDR1 KGHSH, CDR2 LQKENI. Trimming at V came to 5 bases and at J to 2 bases, leaving 4 bases not matched to a gene. The CDR3 sequence: CASSSASGGAYEQYF. The CDR3 DNA sequence: TGTGCCAGCTCATCCGCTAGCGGGGGGGCCTACGAGCAGTACTTC.

The chain recombines TRBV7-6 with TRBJ2-2; D is perhaps TRBD2 (5 bases). Deletions cut 0 bases from V and 6 bases from J, with 11 bases between. The CDR3 loop spans 15 amino acids. Germline loops: CDR1 SGHVS, CDR2 FNYEAQ. The CDR3 spells CASSLAVASSGELFF. Written as DNA, the CDR3 is TGTGCCAGCAGCTTAGCGGTAGCTAGCTCCGGGGAGCTGTTTTTT.

The CDR3 nucleotides are TGTGCCAGCAGCTTAGCCGGGGAGGGGTTCACAGATACGCAGTATTTT. It is translated as CASSLAGEGFTDTQYF. V gene TRBV7-6 combines with J gene TRBJ2-3, with 7 bases aligning to TRBD2. V lost 0 bases to trimming and J lost 2 bases; unmatched junction nucleotides: 5. The CDR3 is made up of 16 amino acids. The V gene's germline CDR1 is SGHVS and CDR2 FNYEAQ.